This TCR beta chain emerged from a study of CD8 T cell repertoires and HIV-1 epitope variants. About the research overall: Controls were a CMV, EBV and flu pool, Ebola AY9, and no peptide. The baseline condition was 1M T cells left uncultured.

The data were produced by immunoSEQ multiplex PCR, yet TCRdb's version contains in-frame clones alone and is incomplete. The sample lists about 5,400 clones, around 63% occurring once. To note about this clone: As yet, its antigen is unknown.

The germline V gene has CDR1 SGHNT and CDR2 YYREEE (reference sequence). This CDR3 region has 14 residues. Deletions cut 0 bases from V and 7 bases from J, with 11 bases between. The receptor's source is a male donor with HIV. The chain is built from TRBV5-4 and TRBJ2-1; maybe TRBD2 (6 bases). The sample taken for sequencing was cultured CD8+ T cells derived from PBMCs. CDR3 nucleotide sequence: TGTGCCAGCAGCTTGGGGGGACTTCTGAATGAGCAGTTCTTC. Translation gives CASSLGGLLNEQFF.